This T cell receptor (beta chain) was recovered during a study of shared clonotypes between healthy human individuals. V lost 5 bases, J lost 0 bases, and 14 bases lay in between. The CDR3 runs 16 residues. The germline V gene has CDR1 SGHVS and CDR2 FQNEAQ. As concerns this clone: Its cognate antigen is unknown.

Study-wide points: Among the subsets, naive ones generally showed larger estimated richness than memory ones. Roughly 5% of naive CD4 clonotypes were shared across a few donors.

Clones were read by immunoSEQ multiplex PCR, and TCRdb kept only the in-frame ones, dropping some. The sample has over 950,000 clones, 77% seen once. The clonotype originates from a man aged 18 to 29 in good health. Some clones in this sample may be carry-over from other donors' samples. This chain joins TRBV7-8 and TRBJ2-1; D gene uncertain. The source material was memory CD4+ T cells from PBMCs. Specified subset: CD45RA-negative fraction. CDR3 DNA: TGTGCCAGCAGCCCAGCCCGGGTCGGCTCCTACAATGAGCAGTTCTTC. As protein: CASSPARVGSYNEQFF.